These 21 T cell receptor beta chains were all obtained from the same sample, sequenced in a study of blood T cell repertoires in COVID-19. The data were produced by immunoSEQ multiplex PCR, yet TCRdb's version contains in-frame clones alone and is incomplete. The profile shows around 300,000 clones, more than 85% of them singletons. Source material: peripheral blood. The receptor source for this set is a woman in her 30s with COVID-19, enrolled during active disease.

There are a few counts of this clone. The chain employs TRBV2 and TRBJ1-2; 7 bases fit TRBD1. With 1 base clipped from V and 4 bases from J, the junction kept 3 bases outside the gene matches. Germline V lookup: CDR1 SNHLY, CDR2 FYNNEI. This CDR3 region has 14 residues. Here the CDR3 reads CASSEVSGGYGYTF. The CDR3, as DNA: TGTGCCAGCAGTGAAGTTTCAGGGGGCTATGGCTACACCTTC.

In the case of this clone: This CDR3 is also generated by other DNA sequences in the sample. The gene calls are TRBV25-1 and TRBJ2-1, with TRBD2 identical over 9 bases. This CDR3 has 14 amino acids. Germline loops: CDR1 MGHDK, CDR2 SYGVNS. After removal of 6 bases from V and 0 bases from J, the junction contained 0 bases not matched to a gene. The CDR3 DNA follows: TGTGCCAGCAGACTAGCGGGCTCCTACAATGAGCAGTTCTTC. This sequence encodes CASRLAGSYNEQFF. Supplemented by reference TRBV25-1 and TRBJ2-1, the full variable domain reads EADIYQTPRYLVIGTGKKITLECSQTMGHDKMYWYQQDPGMELHLIHYSYGVNSTEKGDLSSESTVSRIRTEHFPLTLESARPSHTSQYLCASRLAGSYNEQFFGPGTRLTVL.

This clone was detected once. J is TRBJ2-2 and V is TRBV19, with a possible D match to TRBD1 (6 bases). This CDR3 is 15 amino acids long. The germline V and J ends were trimmed by 10 bases and 1 base, with 16 bases remaining between them. CDR1 and CDR2 (germline): LNHDA, SQIVND (reference sequence). The CDR3 DNA reads as TGTGCCACTAGAAACAGGGTAGTGAACACCGGGGAGCTGTTTTTT. Translation gives CATRNRVVNTGELFF. Full variable domain (remainder filled in from reference TRBV19 and TRBJ2-2): DGGITQSPKYLFRKEGQNVTLSCEQNLNHDAMYWYRQDPGQGLRLIYYSQIVNDFQKGDIAEGYSVSREKKESFPLTVTSAQKNPTAFYLCATRNRVVNTGELFFGEGSRLTVL.

The chain is built from TRBV2 and TRBJ1-4; maybe TRBD1 (6 bases). Germline-derived CDR1 and CDR2 are SNHLY and FYNNEI. V was clipped by 8 bases and J by 5 bases, with 9 bases between them. The CDR3 length is 12 residues. DNA for the CDR3: TGTGCCAGCGGACAGAAGAATGAAAAACTGTTTTTT. It is translated as CASGQKNEKLFF.

Here the CDR3 DNA reads TGTGCCAGCAGTTCCGGGGCTTCGGGAGGGAGGTACGAGCAGTACTTC. This encodes CASSSGASGGRYEQYF. The V gene is TRBV28, the J gene TRBJ2-7, with TRBD2 matching 8 bases. The CDR3 extends over 16 amino acids. CDR1 MDHEN and CDR2 SYDVKM come from the germline V gene. V shed 4 bases, J shed 4 bases, and the junction held 12 bases outside the gene matches.

V usage is TRBV27 and J usage is TRBJ2-1, with 11 bases identical to TRBD2. The V segment lost 3 bases and the J segment 7 bases; nucleotides outside the gene matches: 17. CDR3 length: 19 residues. Germline lookup yields CDR1 MNHEY and CDR2 SMNVEV (reference sequence). The CDR3 coding sequence is TGTGCCAGCAGTTTTCTCGGGGCAGGGTCGGCTAGCGGGAGGAATGAGCAGTTCTTC. Its protein product is CASSFLGAGSASGRNEQFF.

The rearrangement links TRBV9 to TRBJ1-4; 7 nucleotides agree with TRBD1. This CDR3 is built from 16 residues. Germline V gene sequence: CDR1 SGDLS, CDR2 YYNGEE. V shed 0 bases, J shed 3 bases, and the junction held 5 bases outside the gene matches. Here the CDR3 DNA reads TGTGCCAGCAGCGTAGCCCCGGGACAGCCTAATGAAAAACTGTTTTTT. It is translated as CASSVAPGQPNEKLFF.

The chain recombines TRBV5-1 with TRBJ1-2; maybe TRBD1 (5 bases). Trimming pared 4 bases from V and 2 bases from J, leaving 9 bases between. Germline V gene lookup returns CDR1 SGHRS and CDR2 YFSETQ. This CDR3 is built from 13 residues. This chain's CDR3 is CASSQDTNYGYTF. The CDR3 DNA is TGCGCCAGCAGCCAGGACACCAACTATGGCTACACCTTC.

This chain links TRBV19 with TRBJ2-1; 10 nucleotides match TRBD2. CDR1 is LNHDA and CDR2 is SQIVND in the germline V gene (reference sequence). The CDR3 sequence is 15 residues long. V lost 6 bases and J lost 3; bases outside the gene matches: 5. Here the CDR3 reads CASSTGTSVYNEQFF. The CDR3 nucleotides are TGTGCCAGTAGCACCGGGACTAGCGTCTACAATGAGCAGTTCTTC.

This rearrangement joins TRBV5-6 to TRBJ1-4; weak D call: TRBD1 (5 bases). The CDR3 sequence is 14 residues long. V lost 0 bases to trimming and J lost 8 bases, with 11 bases between them. Germline-derived CDR1 and CDR2 are SGHDT and YYEEEE. In nucleotides, the CDR3 is TGTGCCAGCAGCTTGGTTGGGGCACGAGAAAAACTGTTTTTT. This encodes CASSLVGAREKLFF.

The chain combines TRBV28 with TRBJ2-7; 7 positions match TRBD2. The CDR3 runs to 15 residues. Germline-derived CDR1 and CDR2 are MDHEN and SYDVKM. V shed 6 bases and J 0 bases; nucleotides not matched to a gene: 8. The CDR3 loop reads CASRRAGESSYEQYF. The CDR3 DNA follows: TGTGCCAGCAGACGGGCGGGGGAGAGCTCCTACGAGCAGTACTTC.

The sample holds one count of this clone. The chain recombines TRBV6-1 with TRBJ1-4; no firm D call. CDR3 size: 14 residues. V lost 1 base to trimming and J lost 7 bases, with 10 bases between them. The germline CDR1 and CDR2 sequences are MNHNS and SASEGT. This chain's CDR3 is CASSEVGESEKLFF. DNA for the CDR3: TGTGCCAGCAGTGAAGTCGGAGAGAGTGAAAAACTGTTTTTT.

The chain has TRBV10-3 and TRBJ2-7, with 7 bases fitting TRBD2. There are 16 residues in the CDR3. V dropped 10 bases and J dropped 5; count of bases not matched to a gene: 20. Germline values: CDR1 ENHRY, CDR2 SYGVKD. CDR3 residues: CAKKAVLGGMRNEQYF. CDR3 nucleotide sequence: TGTGCCAAAAAAGCGGTTTTGGGGGGGATGAGGAACGAGCAGTACTTC.

The rearrangement joins TRBV9 to TRBJ2-5; 7 bases align to TRBD1. The V gene's germline CDR1 is SGDLS and CDR2 YYNGEE. The V gene end was trimmed by 3 bases and the J gene end by 5 bases; junction bases not matched to a gene: 7. The CDR3 runs 14 residues. The CDR3 bases are TGTGCCAGCAGCGACAAACAGGGGATGGAGACCCAGTACTTC. As protein: CASSDKQGMETQYF.

This chain's CDR3 is CASSLGRGGYEQYF. The CDR3 DNA is TGTGCCAGCAGTTTAGGGCGGGGGGGCTACGAGCAGTACTTC. The chain couples TRBV27 to TRBJ2-7, with TRBD2 matching 9 bases. The germline gives CDR1 MNHEY, CDR2 SMNVEV (reference sequence). Trimming at V came to 2 bases and at J to 3 bases, leaving 2 bases not matched to a gene. The CDR3 spans 14 residues.

The chain uses TRBV5-1 and TRBJ2-7; 14 bases line up with TRBD2. The trim removed 3 bases at V and 4 bases at J, leaving 9 bases unmatched. The CDR3 runs to 17 residues. Germline assignment: CDR1 SGHRS and CDR2 YFSETQ. The CDR3 region has the DNA TGCGCCAGCAGCTGGGGGACTAGCGGGAGAGTTTCGTACGAGCAGTACTTC. Its translation: CASSWGTSGRVSYEQYF.

The rearrangement joins TRBV9 to TRBJ1-1; weak D call: TRBD1 (5 bases). Germline V lookup: CDR1 SGDLS, CDR2 YYNGEE. The CDR3 has 14 residues. Between the trimmed V and J ends, which lost 3 bases and 6 bases, there was a span of 15 bases. The CDR3 spells CASSGGPWGAEAFF. The CDR3 DNA is TGTGCCAGCAGCGGTGGGCCTTGGGGCGCTGAAGCTTTCTTT.

CDR3 in amino acids: CASSFNRDRNTGELFF. The CDR3 DNA sequence: TGTGCCAGCAGCTTTAACAGGGACAGGAACACCGGGGAGCTGTTTTTT. V is TRBV11-1 and J is TRBJ2-2; 7 positions match TRBD1. Germline values: CDR1 SGHAT, CDR2 FQDESV (reference sequence). The CDR3 is made up of 16 amino acids. Trimming at V came to 3 bases and at J to 1 base, leaving 5 bases not matched to a gene.

The V gene is TRBV7-8, the J gene TRBJ2-7; tentative D call: TRBD1 (5 bases). V was pared by 3 bases and J by 5 bases, with 14 bases between. The CDR3 extends over 14 amino acids. Germline V lookup: CDR1 SGHVS, CDR2 FQNEAQ. CDR3 residues: CASSFRRAGNEQYF. CDR3 in DNA: TGTGCCAGCAGCTTTCGCAGGGCTGGAAACGAGCAGTACTTC.

The chain has TRBV6-4 and TRBJ1-2; 10 bases are a match to TRBD1. This CDR3 has 14 amino acids. V gave up 6 bases and J gave up 8 bases; unmatched junction bases: 9. The V gene's germline CDR1 is MRHNA and CDR2 SNTAGT. CDR3 region: CASSPGQGLGGYTF. DNA for the CDR3: TGTGCCAGCAGCCCGGGACAGGGGCTCGGAGGCTACACCTTC.

The chain employs TRBV7-2 and TRBJ1-5, with unresolved D. Germline assignment: CDR1 SGHTA and CDR2 FQGNSA. The CDR3 loop spans 13 amino acids. The V gene lost 4 bases and the J gene lost 4 bases, with 8 bases spanning the gap. CDR3 sequence (DNA): TGTGCCAGCAGCTCGGGGTCTAATCAGCCCCAGCATTTT. It encodes CASSSGSNQPQHF.